The 10 T cell receptor beta chains reported below all come from one sample, sequenced in a study of T cells after yellow fever vaccination. TCRdb reprocessed the 5' RACE reads with MiXCR, giving one entry per CDR3 protein. Here the sample spans approximately 340,000 distinct CDR3 sequences, over 8% being singletons. Material: PBMCs, obtained on the day of the first yellow fever vaccination. The receptors derive from a man aged 18 to 30 who received the YFV17D yellow fever vaccine.

Judged by abundance, this clonotype is medium-sized (0.01 to 0.1%). The V and J genes are TRBV5-1 and TRBJ1-5; D is possibly TRBD1 (5 bases). The germline V gene encodes CDR1 SGHRS and CDR2 YFSETQ. Trimming took 2 bases from V and 1 from J, leaving 10 bases between them. This CDR3 is 15 amino acids long. In nucleotides, the CDR3 is TGCGCCAGCAGCTTTACAGGCTCGAGCAATCAGCCCCAGCATTTT. This encodes CASSFTGSSNQPQHF.

This clonotype turned up a few times. This rearrangement joins TRBV20-1 to TRBJ1-5, with 8 bases lining up with TRBD1. This CDR3 region has 17 residues. The V and J ends lost 3 bases and 6 bases, in that order; junction bases with no gene match: 16. Germline-derived CDR1 and CDR2 are DFQATT and SNEGSKA (reference sequence). The CDR3 region is CSARANLRTGLSQPQHF. In DNA, the CDR3 is TGCAGTGCTAGGGCCAACCTTAGGACAGGGCTAAGTCAGCCCCAGCATTTT.

This clonotype has a handful of counts. CDR3 residues: CASSTLEGAGYEQYF. The CDR3 coding sequence is TGTGCCAGCTCAACGCTCGAGGGGGCTGGCTACGAGCAGTACTTC. The chain uses TRBV18 and TRBJ2-7, with 7 bases fitting TRBD1. The CDR3 is 15 residues long. The germline CDR1 and CDR2 sequences are KGHSH and LQKENI. Trimming took 5 bases from V and 3 from J; bases not matched to a gene: 10.

At least ten counts were recorded for this clonotype. J is TRBJ1-5 and V is TRBV15; D possibly corresponds to TRBD1 (6 bases). Trimming left V 3 bases short and J 6 bases short, with 15 bases between. This CDR3 is 15 amino acids long. CDR1 and CDR2 from the germline V gene are LNHNV and YYDKDF (reference sequence). In nucleotides, the CDR3 is TGTGCCACCAGCAGGGATCGTGGGGGGCTTCAGCCCCAGCATTTT. Its protein is CATSRDRGGLQPQHF.

In its sample, this clonotype was seen a few times. This sequence joins TRBV5-5 and TRBJ1-2; D not resolved. Trimming took off 0 bases at V and 0 bases at J, with 6 bases between the two ends. Looked up from germline, CDR1 is SGHKS and CDR2 is YYEKEE (reference sequence). CDR3 size: 14 residues. As DNA, the CDR3 is TGTGCCAGCAGCTTGGGCGAACCTAACTATGGCTACACCTTC. Protein sequence: CASSLGEPNYGYTF.

V usage is TRBV10-3 and J usage is TRBJ2-7; 9 bases are shared with TRBD1. CDR1 and CDR2 from the germline V gene are ENHRY and SYGVKD. The CDR3 runs 16 residues. The trim removed 10 bases at V and 4 bases at J, leaving 17 bases unmatched. Here the CDR3 DNA reads TGTGCCACGGCGACTGGACGGACAGGGGTTCAGTACGAGCAGTACGTC. It specifies CATATGRTGVQYEQYV.

This clonotype occurred a few times. V gene TRBV5-1 combines with J gene TRBJ2-1, with D possibly TRBD1 on 6 matching bases. V dropped 1 base and J dropped 5 bases, with 16 bases sitting between them. Germline lookup yields CDR1 SGHRS and CDR2 YFSETQ. This CDR3 region has 16 residues. The CDR3, as DNA: TGCGCCAGCAGCTTGTGGTCAGGGGCCGCTAACAATGAGCAGTTCTTC. It is translated as CASSLWSGAANNEQFF. The full variable domain, rest sourced from reference TRBV5-1 and TRBJ2-1, is KAGVTQTPRYLIKTRGQQVTLSCSPISGHRSVSWYQQTPGQGLQFLFEYFSETQRNKGNFPGRFSGRQFSNSRSEMNVSTLELGDSALYLCASSLWSGAANNEQFFGPGTRLTVL.

This clonotype has at least ten counts. The chain combines TRBV28 with TRBJ1-1, with 9 bases that match TRBD1. Germline-derived CDR1 and CDR2 are MDHEN and SYDVKM. The CDR3 length is 16 residues. Trimming took 8 bases from V and 6 from J; bases not matched to a gene: 16. CDR3 region: CASCSPGTGIVAEAFF. CDR3 sequence (DNA): TGTGCCAGCTGTTCCCCCGGGACAGGGATTGTGGCTGAAGCTTTCTTT.

In this sample, this clonotype turned up many times. The chain links TRBV5-5 to TRBJ1-6; maybe TRBD1 (5 bases). There are 16 residues in the CDR3. Germline CDR1 is SGHKS and CDR2 is YYEKEE (reference sequence). The germline V and J ends were trimmed by 0 bases and 7 bases, with 14 bases remaining between them. CDR3 in DNA: TGTGCCAGCAGCTTGGAGCAGGGTGGGCCCAATTCACCCCTCCACTTT. Encoded protein: CASSLEQGGPNSPLHF.

This clonotype was seen a handful of times. The rearrangement joins TRBV5-1 to TRBJ2-5, with 10 bases aligning to TRBD2. CDR1 and CDR2 from the germline V gene are SGHRS and YFSETQ. The CDR3 is made up of 15 amino acids. The trim removed 3 bases at V and 4 bases at J, leaving 6 bases unmatched. Here the CDR3 DNA reads TGCGCCAGCAGCTCCGAAGCGGGGGGGGCAGAGACCCAGTACTTC. This sequence encodes CASSSEAGGAETQYF. Variable domain in full (rest from reference TRBV5-1 and TRBJ2-5): KAGVTQTPRYLIKTRGQQVTLSCSPISGHRSVSWYQQTPGQGLQFLFEYFSETQRNKGNFPGRFSGRQFSNSRSEMNVSTLELGDSALYLCASSSEAGGAETQYFGPGTRLLVL.